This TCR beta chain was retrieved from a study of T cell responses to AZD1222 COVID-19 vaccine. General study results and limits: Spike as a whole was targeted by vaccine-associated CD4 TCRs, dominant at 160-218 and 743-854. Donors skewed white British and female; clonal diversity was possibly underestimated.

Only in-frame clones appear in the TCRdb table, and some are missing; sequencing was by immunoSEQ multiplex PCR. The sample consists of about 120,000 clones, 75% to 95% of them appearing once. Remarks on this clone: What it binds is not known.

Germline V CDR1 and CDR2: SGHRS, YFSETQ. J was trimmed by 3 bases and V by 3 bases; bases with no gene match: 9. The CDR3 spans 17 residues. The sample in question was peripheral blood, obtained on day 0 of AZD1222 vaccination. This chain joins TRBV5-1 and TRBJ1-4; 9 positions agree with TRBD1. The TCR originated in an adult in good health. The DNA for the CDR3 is TGCGCCAGCAGCTCGGGACAGGGCGCGAGATCTAATGAAAAACTGTTTTTT. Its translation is CASSSGQGARSNEKLFF.